This TCR beta chain is drawn from a study of T cells after yellow fever vaccination. The 5'RACE template-switching step produced TCR cDNA and added a universal primer site and UMIs. MiXCR was run by TCRdb on the 5' RACE reads, yielding one entry per CDR3 protein. Here the sample spans approximately 240,000 distinct CDR3 sequences, more than 3.5% being singletons. General observations from the study: After the booster, 96% of CD4 and approximately 87% of CD8 primary-response clones were re-detected. A minor fraction of clonotypes spanned both CD4 and CD8 compartments. The presence of abundant clonotypes contaminating from the bulk population was possible in FACS-sorted repertoires.

Unmatched junction bases numbered 10, after V lost 6 bases and J lost 6 bases. The germline V gene has CDR1 MNHEY and CDR2 SMNVEV (reference sequence). The CDR3 loop spans 14 amino acids. This clonotype came up many times. Antigen specificity is unknown. The sample was PBMCs, taken 15 days after the yellow fever booster vaccination. The sequence derives from a man in his late teens or twenties who received the YFV17D yellow fever vaccine. The chain couples TRBV27 to TRBJ2-5; 7 bases map to TRBD1. The CDR3 region is CASSRLGTVKTQYF. CDR3 DNA sequence: TGTGCCAGCAGCCGACTCGGGACAGTTAAGACCCAGTACTTC.